This T cell receptor beta chain derives from a study of human T cells and chemical hapten exposure. V was clipped by 2 bases and J by 0 bases, with 3 bases between them. CDR3 length: 14 residues. Germline values: CDR1 SGHRS, CDR2 YFSETQ. TCRdb re-called the 5' RACE reads with MiXCR, one entry per CDR3 protein. The sample records roughly 82,000 distinct CDR3 sequences, roughly 15% being singletons. Unfractionated whole blood yielded total RNA. This clonotype was observed many times. This sequence joins TRBV5-1 and TRBJ2-6; D is ambiguous. The origin of this receptor is a female donor in good health. CDR3 protein: CASSLASGANVLTF. CDR3 sequence (DNA): TGCGCCAGCAGCTTAGCCTCTGGGGCCAACGTCCTGACTTTC.